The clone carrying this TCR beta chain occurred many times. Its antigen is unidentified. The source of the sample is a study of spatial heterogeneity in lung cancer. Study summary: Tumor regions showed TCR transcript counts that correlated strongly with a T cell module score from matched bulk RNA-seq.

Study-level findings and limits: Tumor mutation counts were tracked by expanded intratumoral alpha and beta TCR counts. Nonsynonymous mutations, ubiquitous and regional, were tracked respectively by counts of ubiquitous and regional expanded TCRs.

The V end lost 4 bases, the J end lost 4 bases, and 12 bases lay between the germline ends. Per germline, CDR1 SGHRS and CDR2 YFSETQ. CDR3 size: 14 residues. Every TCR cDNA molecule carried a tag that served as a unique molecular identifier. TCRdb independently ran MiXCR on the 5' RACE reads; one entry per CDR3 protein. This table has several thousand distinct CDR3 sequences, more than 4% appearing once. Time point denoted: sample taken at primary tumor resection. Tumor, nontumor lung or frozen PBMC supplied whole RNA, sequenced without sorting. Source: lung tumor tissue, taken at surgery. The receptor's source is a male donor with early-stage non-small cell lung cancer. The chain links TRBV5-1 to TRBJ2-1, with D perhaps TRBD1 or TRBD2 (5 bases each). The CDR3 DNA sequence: TGCGCCAGCAGCCCATTGGGGGTGTACAATGAGCAGTTCTTC. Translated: CASSPLGVYNEQFF.